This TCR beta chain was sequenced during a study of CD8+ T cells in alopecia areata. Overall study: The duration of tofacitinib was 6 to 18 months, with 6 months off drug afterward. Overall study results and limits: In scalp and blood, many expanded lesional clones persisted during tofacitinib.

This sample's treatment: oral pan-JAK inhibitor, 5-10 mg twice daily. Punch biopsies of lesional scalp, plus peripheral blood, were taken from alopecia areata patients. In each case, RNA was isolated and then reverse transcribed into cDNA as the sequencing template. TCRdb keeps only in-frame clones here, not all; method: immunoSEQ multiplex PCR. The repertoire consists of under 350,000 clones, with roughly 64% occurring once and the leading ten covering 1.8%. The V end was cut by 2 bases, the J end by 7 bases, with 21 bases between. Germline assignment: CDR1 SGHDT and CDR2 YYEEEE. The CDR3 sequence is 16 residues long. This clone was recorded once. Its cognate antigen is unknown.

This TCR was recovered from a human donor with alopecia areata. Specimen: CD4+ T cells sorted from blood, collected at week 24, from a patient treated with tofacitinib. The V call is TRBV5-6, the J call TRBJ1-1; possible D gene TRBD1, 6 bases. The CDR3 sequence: CASSLTLSGGQSEAFF. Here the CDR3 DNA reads TGTGCCAGCAGCTTAACCCTTAGCGGGGGGCAAAGTGAAGCTTTCTTT.